Presented here are 11 T cell receptor beta chains from one specimen sequenced in a study of Graves' ophthalmopathy and Graves' hyperthyroidism. The sequenced template was RNA, covering the TCR beta CDR3 region. First-round RT-PCR with HTBI primers preceded a second-round multiplex PCR. TCRdb used MiXCR to reprocess the multiplex PCR reads, holding one entry per CDR3 protein. The sample carries hundreds of thousands of distinct CDR3 sequences, more than 20% recorded once. Material for sequencing was peripheral blood. The source of these receptors is a woman between 18 and 29 years old with stable Graves' hyperthyroidism.

CDR3 bases: TGTGCCAGCAGTTTATACGGAGCGGCGAATCAGCCCCAGCATTTT. Protein sequence: CASSLYGAANQPQHF. This sequence joins TRBV27 and TRBJ1-5; D is unresolved. This CDR3 has 15 amino acids. Germline V CDR1 and CDR2: MNHEY, SMNVEV (reference sequence). V shed 1 base and J shed 4 bases, with 11 bases lying between them.

The chain combines TRBV5-5 with TRBJ1-1, with a possible D match to TRBD1 (6 bases). This CDR3 contains 16 residues. Germline loops: CDR1 SGHKS, CDR2 YYEKEE (reference sequence). V was clipped by 0 bases and J by 5 bases, with 17 bases between them. The CDR3 DNA follows: TGTGCCAGCAGCTTGGGGTTGGGGGCATCGGGAACTGAAGCTTTCTTT. Translation: CASSLGLGASGTEAFF.

This clonotype was counted ten times or more. This chain uses TRBV5-1 with TRBJ2-5; D gene ambiguous. The CDR3 extends over 13 amino acids. The V and J ends lost 3 bases and 3 bases respectively, with 9 bases between them. The V gene's germline CDR1 is SGHRS and CDR2 YFSETQ. The CDR3 reads CASSSYLKETQYF. In DNA, the CDR3 is TGCGCCAGCAGCTCCTATCTTAAAGAGACCCAGTACTTC.

The chain employs TRBV7-9 and TRBJ2-2, with TRBD1 matching 7 bases. From germline, CDR1 is SEHNR and CDR2 FQNEAQ (reference sequence). This CDR3 has 14 residues. The V gene end was trimmed by 11 bases and the J gene end by 0 bases; junction bases not matched to a gene: 6. CDR3 protein: CASKGTANTGELFF. CDR3 sequence (DNA): TGTGCCTCCAAAGGGACAGCGAACACCGGGGAGCTGTTTTTT. The whole variable domain, remainder taken from reference TRBV7-9 and TRBJ2-2, is DTGVSQNPRHKITKRGQNVTFRCDPISEHNRLYWYRQTLGQGPEFLTYFQNEAQLEKSRLLSDRFSAERPKGSFSTLEIQRTEQGDSAMYLCASKGTANTGELFFGEGSRLTVL.

This clonotype appeared many times. This chain connects TRBV6-1 to TRBJ2-7; 7 bases fit TRBD1. CDR3 length equals 16 residues. J lost 1 base, V lost 2 bases, and 8 bases had no gene match. Germline CDR1 and CDR2: MNHNS and SASEGT. The CDR3 DNA reads TGTGCCAGCAGTGAATTTATAGGGGGCAGTTCCTACGAGCAGTACTTC. Translating gives CASSEFIGGSSYEQYF.

The chain has TRBV28 and TRBJ2-7; 14 nucleotides agree with TRBD2. J was trimmed by 9 bases and V by 6 bases; bases with no gene match: 13. Germline CDR1 MDHEN, CDR2 SYDVKM. The CDR3 consists of 16 residues. The CDR3 here is CASSARPGLAGEGQYF. The DNA for the CDR3 is TGTGCCAGCAGCGCTAGACCGGGACTAGCGGGAGAAGGGCAGTACTTC.

Points on this clonotype: Compared with germline, one end of the junction differs, possibly owing to a read error. This rearrangement joins TRBV30 to TRBJ2-5; either TRBD1 or TRBD2 may fit D (5 bases each). This CDR3 has 13 amino acids. Germline CDR1 is GTSNPN and CDR2 is SVGIG (reference sequence). The CDR3: CAWSVGTQEAQYF. Written as DNA, the CDR3 is TGTGCCTGGAGTGTAGGGACCCAAGAGGCCCAGTACTTC.

This clonotype was seen many times. Here the CDR3 reads CASSDDKRSPKETQYF. In nucleotides, the CDR3 is TGTGCCAGCAGTGATGATAAGCGGTCACCCAAGGAGACCCAGTACTTC. J is TRBJ2-5 and V is TRBV2; perhaps TRBD2 as D (5 bases). CDR3 length: 16 residues. V lost 3 bases, J lost 5 bases, and 19 bases lay in between. CDR1 is SNHLY and CDR2 is FYNNEI in the germline V gene.

This clonotype was seen ten or more times. This chain links TRBV7-9 with TRBJ1-2; a possible D gene is TRBD1 (5 bases). The CDR3 length is 14 residues. V lost 5 bases, J lost 2 bases, and 12 bases lay in between. Germline V CDR1 and CDR2: SEHNR, FQNEAQ (reference sequence). The CDR3 loop reads CASSPQQGNYGYTF. CDR3 nucleotides: TGTGCCAGCAGCCCACAGCAGGGCAACTATGGCTACACCTTC.

This rearrangement joins TRBV7-9 to TRBJ2-7, with 7 bases that match TRBD1. CDR3 length: 13 residues. With V trimmed by 1 base and J by 5 bases, 2 bases remained unmatched. Germline CDR1 reads SEHNR; CDR2 reads FQNEAQ (reference sequence). CDR3: CASSLDRGDEQYF. The CDR3 nucleotides read TGTGCCAGCAGCTTAGACAGGGGTGACGAGCAGTACTTC.

Many counts were recorded for this clonotype. This sequence joins TRBV11-1 and TRBJ2-7, with D possibly matching TRBD1 (6 bases). The V gene lost 2 bases and the J gene lost 0 bases, with 14 bases spanning the gap. The germline V gene has CDR1 SGHAT and CDR2 FQDESV (reference sequence). CDR3 size: 16 residues. CDR3 loop: CASSLWATGSSYEQYF. Here the CDR3 DNA reads TGTGCCAGCAGCTTATGGGCGACAGGCAGCTCCTACGAGCAGTACTTC.